These T cell receptor beta chains were read from a single sample in a study of a mutant IDH1 vaccine in newly diagnosed glioma. Here immunoSEQ multiplex PCR was the method, and the copy in TCRdb shows in-frame clones only, minus some. The sample holds about 32,000 clones; around three quarters are singletons and the top ten take roughly 3.1%. The antigens for these receptors are not known. The source material was PBMCs, sampled from a glioma patient whose treatment included an IDH1 peptide vaccine. These receptor sequences come from a man in his forties with glioma. Some clones in this sample may be carry-over from other donors' samples. Both conserved end residues are part of each CDR3. Each record gives: V gene, J gene, D gene, clone size, CDR3 DNA, CDR3 protein. The D gene is left open where the match is weak. A row's size may be missing; if present it is once, few, many or a size class.

TRBV9	TRBJ1-5	.	.	TGTGCCAGCAGCGTAGGTTCAGGGGTCGCATTAGAGCCCCAGCATTTT	CASSVGSGVALEPQHF
TRBV6-5	TRBJ2-7	TRBD2	.	TGTGCCAGCAGTTTCAGTGGGGGGGATATTAACTACGAGCAGTACTTC	CASSFSGGDINYEQYF
TRBV10-2	TRBJ1-4	.	.	TGCGCCAGCAGTGAAGGAGAAAAACTGTTTTTT	CASSEGEKLFF
TRBV5-1	TRBJ1-3	.	.	TGCGCCAGCAGCCCCGTATCACCTCGGGGGTACTCTGGAAACACCATATATTTT	CASSPVSPRGYSGNTIYF
TRBV10-3	TRBJ2-2	TRBD1	.	TGTGCCATCAGTAACGACAGGGGGCTTTCCGGGGAGCTGTTTTTT	CAISNDRGLSGELFF
TRBV6-1	TRBJ1-1	.	few	TGTGCCAGCAGCTTGTCAGTGACCGACACTGAAGCTTTCTTT	CASSLSVTDTEAFF
TRBV6-5	TRBJ2-2	TRBD1	few	TGTGCCAGCAGCTACGGACAGGTGTATTCCGGGGAGCTGTTTTTT	CASSYGQVYSGELFF
TRBV19	TRBJ1-5	.	.	TGTGCCAGTAGTTATTTCAGACAGCCCCAGCATTTT	CASSYFRQPQHF
TRBV4-2	TRBJ2-7	.	few	TGTGCCAGCAGCCAAGAGGGCCGGGGCGTTTACGACGAGCAGTACTTC	CASSQEGRGVYDEQYF
TRBV19	TRBJ2-3	.	.	TGTGCCAGTAGTCCTCGGGGGATGGATACGCAGTATTTT	CASSPRGMDTQYF
TRBV16	TRBJ1-1	.	.	TGTGCCAGCAGCCCCCCAAGGCTGGCGAACACTGAAGCTTTCTTT	CASSPPRLANTEAFF
TRBV4-3	TRBJ2-7	.	.	TGCGCCAGCAGCCAAGTAAGAGACAGTTCCCCCTACGAGCAGTACTTC	CASSQVRDSSPYEQYF
TRBV5-1	TRBJ2-1	TRBD2	few	TGCGCCAGCAGAAACGTAGCGGGGTCGAGCAGTGAGCAGTTCTTC	CASRNVAGSSSEQFF
TRBV2	TRBJ2-7	TRBD1	.	TGTGCCAGCAGGGGGACAGCAAACGAATACGAGCAGTACTTC	CASRGTANEYEQYF
TRBV5-4	TRBJ1-1	.	.	TGTGCCAGCAGCTTGGACCTAGGACAAGGCACTGAAGCTTTCTTT	CASSLDLGQGTEAFF
TRBV6-1	TRBJ1-1	.	.	TGTGCCAGCATGCTGGCTGAAGCTTTCTTT	CASMLAEAFF
TRBV11-2	TRBJ1-1	TRBD1	.	TGTGCCAGCAGCTTAGGGACGGGACAGGGGGCTGAAGCTTTCTTT	CASSLGTGQGAEAFF
TRBV15	TRBJ2-7	.	.	TGTGCCACCAGGAGGGACGGGAAGGACTCCTACGAGCAGTACTTC	CATRRDGKDSYEQYF
TRBV7-8	TRBJ1-2	TRBD1	.	TGTGCCAGCAGCTTAGCCGGTGACAGGGGCCTACCCGTCTATGGCTACACCTTC	CASSLAGDRGLPVYGYTF
TRBV6-5	TRBJ2-7	TRBD2	.	TGTGCCAGCAGTTTGGGTATCGGGGGGAGGAACGAGCAGTACTTC	CASSLGIGGRNEQYF
TRBV4-3	TRBJ2-7	TRBD2	.	TGCGCCAGCAGCCCCGGGACTAGCGGATCCTACGAGCAGTACTTC	CASSPGTSGSYEQYF
TRBV27	TRBJ1-1	.	.	TGTGCCAGCAGTACACTCCTCGCCCTGAACACTGAAGCTTTCTTT	CASSTLLALNTEAFF
TRBV6-5	TRBJ1-2	.	.	TGTGCCAGCAGTAGAACAGGCGTCTATGGCTACACCTTC	CASSRTGVYGYTF
TRBV25-1	TRBJ2-5	TRBD2	.	TGTGCCAGCAGCCGAGCGGGGGGCGCAGAGACCCAGTACTTC	CASSRAGGAETQYF
TRBV5-1	TRBJ2-7	.	once	TGCGCCAGCAGCCGCGACAGTGCGACCTACGAGCAGTACTTC	CASSRDSATYEQYF
TRBV27	TRBJ1-3	.	.	TGTGCCAGCAGTTTTTCAGGGGTTGGAAACACCATATATTTT	CASSFSGVGNTIYF